Presented here are 5 T cell receptor beta chains from one specimen sequenced in a study of OX40 agonist ivuxolimab in advanced cancers. Clones were read by immunoSEQ multiplex PCR, and TCRdb kept only the in-frame ones, dropping some. This table has some 87,000 clones, more than 70% appearing once. The source material was CD4+ or CD8+ T cells sorted from blood, sampled in a trial of the OX40 agonist ivuxolimab. The source of these receptors is an adult with an advanced solid tumor such as melanoma, head and neck, liver or kidney cancer.

This clone was recorded once. The chain couples TRBV9 to TRBJ2-1; TRBD2 agrees at 9 bases. The CDR3 covers 16 residues. The ends lost 1 base at V and 8 bases at J; junction bases unmatched: 10. CDR1 SGDLS and CDR2 YYNGEE come from the germline V gene. The CDR3 reads CASSVLGSGGYDEQFF. The CDR3 DNA is TGTGCCAGCAGCGTATTGGGTAGCGGGGGTTACGATGAGCAGTTCTTC.

The chain employs TRBV7-6 and TRBJ1-5, with TRBD1 identical over 10 bases. The V gene's germline CDR1 is SGHVS and CDR2 FNYEAQ. The junction had 5 bases not matched to a gene; V was cut back by 5 bases and J by 7 bases. The CDR3 contains 14 residues. The CDR3 DNA is TGTGCCAGCAGCCAAGACAGGGGGCGGCAGCCCCAGCATTTT. It specifies CASSQDRGRQPQHF.

As DNA, the CDR3 is TGTGCCAGTAGTATCCAGGGCGGGATCTATGGCTACACCTTC. It encodes CASSIQGGIYGYTF. The V and J genes are TRBV19 and TRBJ1-2, with a possible D match to TRBD1 (5 bases). V dropped 3 bases and J dropped 4 bases, with 12 bases sitting between them. Germline CDR1 is LNHDA and CDR2 is SQIVND (reference sequence). CDR3 length: 14 residues.

The rearrangement links TRBV18 to TRBJ1-4; possible D gene TRBD1, 5 bases. CDR1 KGHSH and CDR2 LQKENI come from the germline V gene. V dropped 1 base and J dropped 5 bases, with 8 bases sitting between them. The CDR3 is made up of 14 amino acids. CDR3 sequence reads: CASSPQGNNEKLFF. Written as DNA, the CDR3 is TGTGCCAGCTCACCACAGGGGAACAATGAAAAACTGTTTTTT.

V and J are TRBV7-6 and TRBJ1-2; a possible D gene is TRBD1 (5 bases). This CDR3 contains 13 residues. V dropped 5 bases and J dropped 8 bases, with 15 bases sitting between them. The germline CDR1 and CDR2 sequences are SGHVS and FNYEAQ. CDR3 DNA sequence: TGTGCCAGCAGCCCGGACAAAGCTGGCGGCTACACCTTC. It translates to CASSPDKAGGYTF.